This T cell receptor beta chain was profiled in a study of T cells after yellow fever vaccination. This clonotype was counted at least ten times. Its target is unknown. Study-wide results and caveats: Researchers cautioned that FACS-sorted repertoires could harbor abundant clonotypes contaminating from the bulk population.

TCRdb reprocessed the 5' RACE reads via MiXCR and lists one record per CDR3 protein. This sample has approximately 350,000 distinct CDR3 sequences, with approximately 10% found just once. Trimming shortened V by 1 base and J by 6 bases, and 15 bases separated the two germline ends. The germline gives CDR1 DFQATT, CDR2 SNEGSKA (reference sequence). CDR3 length: 15 amino acids. The genes are TRBV20-1 and TRBJ2-2; either TRBD1 or TRBD2 may supply D (7 bases each). The sample was PBMCs, taken on the day of the first yellow fever vaccination. This sequence was found in a man aged 18-30 years who received the YFV17D yellow fever vaccine. This chain's CDR3 is CSARAGGGQSGELFF. The CDR3 bases are TGCAGTGCTAGAGCAGGGGGAGGGCAATCCGGGGAGCTGTTTTTT.